Below are 21 T cell receptor beta chains sequenced from a single sample in a study of blood T cell repertoires in COVID-19. Only in-frame clones appear in the TCRdb table, and some are missing; sequencing was by immunoSEQ multiplex PCR. The sample has 110,000 to 150,000 clones, 79% seen once. The sample was peripheral blood. Source of these receptors: a man aged 60 to 69 with acute or convalescent COVID-19.

The chain has TRBV5-1 and TRBJ2-7; 14 nucleotides agree with TRBD2. The CDR3 spans 16 residues. The V gene's germline CDR1 is SGHRS and CDR2 YFSETQ. Germline trimming cut 0 bases from V and 7 bases from J; bases unmatched to any gene: 6. CDR3 sequence: CASSLVGTSGSQEQYF. In DNA form, the CDR3 reads TGCGCCAGCAGCTTGGTTGGGACTAGCGGGAGTCAAGAGCAGTACTTC. Full variable domain (rest looked up from reference TRBV5-1 and TRBJ2-7): KAGVTQTPRYLIKTRGQQVTLSCSPISGHRSVSWYQQTPGQGLQFLFEYFSETQRNKGNFPGRFSGRQFSNSRSEMNVSTLELGDSALYLCASSLVGTSGSQEQYFGPGTRLTVT.

This sequence joins TRBV7-9 and TRBJ1-3, with no clear D. Trimming cost V 5 bases and J 0 bases, with 11 bases left between them. In germline, CDR1 is SEHNR, CDR2 FQNEAQ (reference sequence). The CDR3 totals 15 residues. CDR3 sequence: CASSTDGFSGNTIYF. DNA for the CDR3: TGTGCCAGCAGCACCGACGGGTTCTCTGGAAACACCATATATTTT.

In its sample, this clone was seen many times. The chain uses TRBV7-2 and TRBJ2-3, with 7 bases identical to TRBD1. CDR1 and CDR2 (germline): SGHTA, FQGNSA. The CDR3 consists of 16 residues. Trimming at V came to 2 bases and at J to 1 base, leaving 6 bases not matched to a gene. This CDR3 reads CASSLRRDRGTDTQYF. CDR3 coding DNA: TGTGCCAGCAGCTTACGCCGGGACAGAGGCACAGATACGCAGTATTTT.

This clone was detected many times. The chain couples TRBV6-6 to TRBJ1-2; 7 bases match TRBD1. Germline loops: CDR1 MNHNY, CDR2 SVGAGI (reference sequence). Unmatched junction bases numbered 5, after V lost 2 bases and J lost 2 bases. The CDR3 runs to 15 residues. The CDR3 bases are TGTGCCAGCAGTTACCCTGGGACAGCGAACTATGGCTACACCTTC. Residues: CASSYPGTANYGYTF.

The rearrangement links TRBV19 to TRBJ2-7, with TRBD1 matching over 9 bases. CDR3 length: 15 residues. CDR1 LNHDA and CDR2 SQIVND come from the germline V gene (reference sequence). V dropped 4 bases and J dropped 2; count of bases not matched to a gene: 6. CDR3 in DNA: TGTGCCAGTAGTACCGGACAGGGGCTAACCTACGAGCAGTACTTC. It translates to CASSTGQGLTYEQYF.

The rearrangement links TRBV11-2 to TRBJ2-5; D ambiguous. V was trimmed by 3 bases and J by 3 bases, leaving 11 bases between them. The CDR3 runs to 14 residues. Germline V CDR1 and CDR2: SGHAT, FQNNGV. Here the CDR3 DNA reads TGTGCCAGCAGCTTTAGCATTTGGGAAGAGACCCAGTACTTC. Translation: CASSFSIWEETQYF. Filled out from reference TRBV11-2 and TRBJ2-5, the complete variable domain reads EAGVAQSPRYKIIEKRQSVAFWCNPISGHATLYWYQQILGQGPKLLIQFQNNGVVDDSQLPKDRFSAERLKGVDSTLKIQPAKLEDSAVYLCASSFSIWEETQYFGPGTRLLVL.

The chain employs TRBV19 and TRBJ1-1, with 9 bases identical to TRBD1. V lost 9 bases and J lost 1; bases outside the gene matches: 6. In germline, CDR1 is LNHDA, CDR2 SQIVND (reference sequence). This CDR3 has 14 residues. The CDR3 region has the DNA TGTGCCAGCAAGCGACAGGGGGGGAACACTGAAGCTTTCTTT. Translated, it gives CASKRQGGNTEAFF.

There are a few counts of this clone. J is TRBJ2-7 and V is TRBV27, with 10 positions matching TRBD2. Germline CDR1 and CDR2: MNHEY and SMNVEV (reference sequence). The CDR3 spans 16 residues. Losses at the gene ends were 6 bases for V and 2 bases for J; bases not matched to a gene: 10. The chain's CDR3 is CASSRHGTSVPYEQYF. CDR3 sequence (DNA): TGTGCCAGCAGCCGCCATGGGACTAGCGTTCCCTACGAGCAGTACTTC.

The V call is TRBV18, the J call TRBJ1-1; D is perhaps TRBD1 (5 bases). The germline V and J ends were trimmed by 4 bases and 3 bases, with 12 bases remaining between them. Germline lookup yields CDR1 KGHSH and CDR2 LQKENI. The CDR3 runs 14 residues. This chain's CDR3 is CASSQVGADTEAFF. CDR3 in DNA: TGTGCCAGCTCACAAGTAGGGGCGGACACTGAAGCTTTCTTT.

The chain uses TRBV5-3 and TRBJ2-1; 9 bases fit TRBD2. TRBV5-3 carries the ORF label, with uncertain function. V gave up 0 bases and J gave up 2 bases; unmatched junction bases: 12. CDR3 size: 19 residues. CDR3 bases: TGTGCCAGAAGCTTGGGTTCACTGACTAGCGGCATTACCTACAATGAGCAGTTCTTC. Its protein product is CARSLGSLTSGITYNEQFF.

The genes are TRBV3-1 (or the pseudogene TRBV3-2) and TRBJ1-3; the D is unclear. This CDR3 has 13 residues. The V gene lost 5 bases and the J gene lost 2 bases, with 7 bases spanning the gap. The germline CDR1 and CDR2 sequences are LGHDT and YNNKEL (reference sequence). The CDR3 nucleotides read TGTGCCAGCAGCTTCCCTGCTGGAAACACCATATATTTT. Translated: CASSFPAGNTIYF.

The genes are TRBV6-4 and TRBJ1-3; D is undetermined. Germline-derived CDR1 and CDR2 are MRHNA and SNTAGT. This CDR3 spans 16 amino acids. Trimming cost V 3 bases and J 0 bases, with 12 bases left between them. The CDR3, as DNA: TGTGCCAGCAGTGATCTTTCGGACTCCTCTGGAAACACCATATATTTT. Translating gives CASSDLSDSSGNTIYF.

This chain links TRBV4-3 with TRBJ2-1, with D possibly being TRBD1 (6 bases). The CDR3 totals 14 residues. Trimming removed 3 bases from V and 7 bases from J, with 13 bases in between. CDR1 is LGHNA, CDR2 YSLEER, per germline. In DNA, the CDR3 is TGCGCCAGCAGCCAGGGGGCCTACGGGAATGAGCAGTTCTTC. Its protein product is CASSQGAYGNEQFF.

The rearrangement joins TRBV27 to TRBJ2-1; D is possibly TRBD2 (5 bases). This CDR3 has 15 amino acids. Germline CDR1 is MNHEY and CDR2 is SMNVEV (reference sequence). The V gene lost 4 bases and the J gene lost 8 bases, with 18 bases spanning the gap. DNA for the CDR3: TGTGCCAGCAGTTCCGCTTCGTTGAGCGGAGATGAGCAGTTCTTC. Its translation: CASSSASLSGDEQFF.

The V gene is TRBV5-1, the J gene TRBJ2-1, with 8 bases fitting TRBD2. This CDR3 comprises 18 residues. Trimming removed 0 bases from V and 7 bases from J; junction bases left unmatched: 15. Germline V lookup: CDR1 SGHRS, CDR2 YFSETQ. The CDR3 region has the DNA TGCGCCAGCAGCTTGGCCATTGGGACGGGAGGGCCTTGGAATGAGCAGTTCTTC. Translating it yields CASSLAIGTGGPWNEQFF.

A note on this clone: This sample includes further DNA sequences coding for the same CDR3. V and J are TRBV7-6 and TRBJ2-3, with D perhaps TRBD1 (6 bases). Germline CDR1 SGHVS, CDR2 FNYEAQ. V lost 0 bases and J lost 3, with 13 bases in between. This CDR3 region has 16 residues. As DNA, the CDR3 is TGTGCCAGCAGCTTAGCGCAGGGGATCGGAACAGATACGCAGTATTTT. Protein sequence: CASSLAQGIGTDTQYF.

This clone was found once. The chain uses TRBV2 and TRBJ1-3; 7 bases align to TRBD1. Per the germline V gene, CDR1 is SNHLY and CDR2 is FYNNEI. Losses at the gene ends were 7 bases for V and 4 bases for J; bases not matched to a gene: 4. The CDR3 runs to 13 residues. This CDR3 is CASNQGQGNTIYF. CDR3 nucleotide sequence: TGTGCCAGCAACCAGGGACAGGGAAACACCATATATTTT.

This clone was counted only a few times. V and J are TRBV28 and TRBJ1-2; D may be TRBD1 (6 bases). The V end lost 5 bases, the J end lost 3 bases, and 13 bases lay between the germline ends. CDR1 and CDR2 from the germline V gene are MDHEN and SYDVKM. The CDR3 runs 14 residues. The CDR3 sequence: CASSGGTGYYGYTF. CDR3 in DNA: TGTGCCAGCAGTGGGGGAACAGGGTACTATGGCTACACCTTC.

The chain uses TRBV19 and TRBJ2-3; 7 bases align to TRBD2. The CDR3 is made up of 15 amino acids. J was trimmed by 3 bases and V by 6 bases; bases with no gene match: 9. The germline gives CDR1 LNHDA, CDR2 SQIVND (reference sequence). CDR3 nucleotide sequence: TGTGCCAGTAGCGAACCGGGAGGTCCAACAGATACGCAGTATTTT. Its protein product is CASSEPGGPTDTQYF. The whole variable domain, filled in from reference TRBV19 and TRBJ2-3, reads DGGITQSPKYLFRKEGQNVTLSCEQNLNHDAMYWYRQDPGQGLRLIYYSQIVNDFQKGDIAEGYSVSREKKESFPLTVTSAQKNPTAFYLCASSEPGGPTDTQYFGPGTRLTVL.

V gene TRBV4-1 combines with J gene TRBJ2-7; 7 positions match TRBD2. The CDR3 extends over 16 amino acids. V shed 0 bases and J 2 bases; nucleotides not matched to a gene: 7. The V gene's germline CDR1 is MGHRA and CDR2 YSYEKL. The CDR3 loop reads CASSQEGGRRPYEQYF. CDR3 sequence (DNA): TGCGCCAGCAGCCAAGAGGGAGGGAGGAGACCCTACGAGCAGTACTTC.

The gene calls are TRBV7-9 and TRBJ1-5, with D perhaps TRBD1 (5 bases). Trimming pared 1 base from V and 6 bases from J, leaving 13 bases between. The germline gives CDR1 SEHNR, CDR2 FQNEAQ (reference sequence). The CDR3 totals 15 residues. The CDR3 spells CASSLGSGVGQPQHF. The CDR3 DNA is TGTGCCAGCAGCTTAGGTTCGGGGGTAGGTCAGCCCCAGCATTTT.